The 18 T cell receptor beta chains presented below share a single source sample, sequenced in a study of blood T cell repertoires in COVID-19. Profiled with immunoSEQ multiplex PCR; TCRdb holds only in-frame clones, not every one. The data hold 210,000 or so clones, with roughly 86% observed a single time. The material sequenced was peripheral blood. The receptors here all came from a woman aged 65 to 85 with active or convalescent COVID-19.

This rearrangement joins TRBV9 to TRBJ2-3; tentative D call: TRBD2 (5 bases). V lost 1 base and J lost 4, with 13 bases in between. The V gene's germline CDR1 is SGDLS and CDR2 YYNGEE. CDR3 length: 15 amino acids. The CDR3 DNA is TGTGCCAGCAGCGTAAGCGGCGGGCCGGCAGATACGCAGTATTTT. It specifies CASSVSGGPADTQYF. The full variable domain, completed using reference TRBV9 and TRBJ2-3, is DSGVTQTPKHLITATGQRVTLRCSPRSGDLSVYWYQQSLDQGLQFLIQYYNGEERAKGNILERFSAQQFPDLHSELNLSSLELGDSALYFCASSVSGGPADTQYFGPGTRLTVL.

This clone was detected only a few times. The V call is TRBV5-6, the J call TRBJ2-1, with 10 bases matching TRBD2. In germline, CDR1 is SGHDT, CDR2 YYEEEE. The CDR3 totals 15 residues. The trim removed 2 bases at V and 6 bases at J, leaving 5 bases unmatched. The CDR3 loop is CASSLAGGPINEQFF. CDR3 coding DNA: TGTGCCAGCAGCTTAGCGGGAGGGCCCATCAATGAGCAGTTCTTC.

The chain carries TRBV15 and TRBJ2-7; D is possibly TRBD1 (6 bases). V lost 3 bases and J lost 3, with 6 bases in between. The CDR3 is 12 amino acids. CDR1 is LNHNV and CDR2 is YYDKDF in the germline V gene (reference sequence). The CDR3 here is CATSRDSYEQYF. DNA for the CDR3: TGTGCCACCAGCAGGGACAGCTACGAGCAGTACTTC.

The chain employs TRBV29-1 and TRBJ1-2; 12 nucleotides align to TRBD1. Unmatched junction bases numbered 9, after V lost 7 bases and J lost 3 bases. Germline V lookup: CDR1 SQVTM, CDR2 ANQGSEA. The CDR3 totals 15 residues. CDR3 sequence (DNA): TGCAGCGCCTCAGAGGGACAGGGGGCGGACTATGGCTACACCTTC. It is translated as CSASEGQGADYGYTF.

The chain recombines TRBV7-9 with TRBJ1-2; D unclear. V was clipped by 0 bases and J by 5 bases, with 13 bases between them. This CDR3 region has 15 residues. The germline gives CDR1 SEHNR, CDR2 FQNEAQ (reference sequence). This CDR3 is CASSLASSAIYGYTF. CDR3 DNA: TGTGCCAGCAGCTTAGCGAGTTCCGCCATATATGGCTACACCTTC.

The chain carries TRBV28 and TRBJ1-2, with D perhaps matching TRBD1 (6 bases). The germline CDR1 and CDR2 sequences are MDHEN and SYDVKM. The CDR3 sequence is 15 residues long. V lost 7 bases, J lost 7 bases, and 22 bases lay in between. The CDR3 coding sequence is TGTGCCAGCAAACCTAGCGGGACACGGATCTTTGGCTACACCTTC. It translates to CASKPSGTRIFGYTF.

This chain connects TRBV27 to TRBJ2-3; 14 bases are shared with TRBD2. V gave up 3 bases and J gave up 0 bases; unmatched junction bases: 5. Germline assignment: CDR1 MNHEY and CDR2 SMNVEV (reference sequence). The CDR3 runs 18 residues. CDR3 sequence: CASSFRLAGGGSTDTQYF. DNA of the CDR3: TGTGCCAGCAGTTTTCGACTAGCGGGAGGGGGGAGCACAGATACGCAGTATTTT.

This chain joins TRBV7-8 and TRBJ2-2; 9 positions match TRBD2. Germline CDR1 is SGHVS and CDR2 is FQNEAQ. V shed 5 bases and J 6 bases; nucleotides not matched to a gene: 16. The length of the CDR3 is 18 residues. The CDR3 region is CASSPQLGSGRSPGELFF. In nucleotides, the CDR3 is TGTGCCAGCAGCCCCCAACTCGGCAGCGGGAGGTCCCCCGGGGAGCTGTTTTTT.

The gene calls are TRBV7-6 and TRBJ1-1, with TRBD1 as a possible D gene (6 bases). The CDR3 runs to 17 residues. V was cut by 1 base and J by 5 bases, with 20 bases left in between. Germline V lookup: CDR1 SGHVS, CDR2 FNYEAQ. For the CDR3, the DNA is TGTGCCAGCAGCTTAGGGGAACCCGGGACATCAGCAACTGAAGCTTTCTTT. Translating gives CASSLGEPGTSATEAFF.

This chain connects TRBV6-5 to TRBJ1-4; 8 bases match TRBD1. Germline CDR1 is MNHEY and CDR2 is SVGAGI. Trimming at V came to 2 bases and at J to 8 bases, leaving 4 bases not matched to a gene. The CDR3 spans 14 residues. The chain's CDR3 is CASSYQGAGEKLFF. The CDR3 region has the DNA TGTGCCAGCAGTTACCAGGGGGCCGGCGAAAAACTGTTTTTT.

CDR3 region: CASTDSALAKNIQYF. CDR3 in DNA: TGTGCCAGTACAGACAGCGCCCTAGCCAAAAACATTCAGTACTTC. The rearrangement uses TRBV19 and TRBJ2-4; TRBD1 might be the D (5 bases). Germline lookup yields CDR1 LNHDA and CDR2 SQIVND (reference sequence). V was cut by 7 bases and J by 0 bases, with 13 bases left in between. This CDR3 comprises 15 residues.

This chain uses TRBV6-5 with TRBJ1-3; perhaps TRBD1 as D (5 bases). Germline CDR1 MNHEY, CDR2 SVGAGI. The CDR3 runs to 16 residues. The V and J ends lost 2 bases and 0 bases respectively, with 11 bases between them. CDR3 nucleotide sequence: TGTGCCAGCAGTTACCGACAGTATAGCTCTGGAAACACCATATATTTT. Protein: CASSYRQYSSGNTIYF.

The chain has TRBV9 and TRBJ2-2; perhaps TRBD1 as D (6 bases). V was pared by 0 bases and J by 6 bases, with 21 bases between. The germline gives CDR1 SGDLS, CDR2 YYNGEE. This CDR3 is built from 18 residues. The CDR3 sequence is CASSVGMTGTRYSGELFF. For the CDR3, the DNA is TGTGCCAGCAGCGTAGGAATGACGGGGACAAGATACTCCGGGGAGCTGTTTTTT.

This clone was counted a single time. This chain links TRBV5-4 with TRBJ1-5; D remains unclear. The ends were cut back, 4 bases at V and 1 base at J, with 9 bases in the middle. The germline V gene encodes CDR1 SGHNT and CDR2 YYREEE (reference sequence). The CDR3 has 14 amino acids. CDR3 nucleotide sequence: TGTGCCAGCAGCCCTGGAGGAAGCAATCAGCCCCAGCATTTT. Amino acids: CASSPGGSNQPQHF.

At least ten counts were recorded for this clone. The chain is built from TRBV4-1 and TRBJ1-5; 11 nucleotides align to TRBD1. V lost 0 bases and J lost 6; bases outside the gene matches: 4. This CDR3 has 16 amino acids. CDR1 and CDR2 from the germline V gene are MGHRA and YSYEKL. The DNA for the CDR3 is TGCGCCAGCAGCCAAGACCAGGGGACAGGGGGTCAGCCCCAGCATTTT. Translated: CASSQDQGTGGQPQHF.

The V and J genes are TRBV19 and TRBJ1-2; D is perhaps TRBD1 (6 bases). V was trimmed by 5 bases and J by 5 bases, leaving 18 bases between them. CDR3 size: 15 residues. Germline assignment: CDR1 LNHDA and CDR2 SQIVND (reference sequence). The CDR3 protein is CASSENPAGVYGYTF. The CDR3 nucleotides are TGTGCCAGTAGTGAAAACCCGGCAGGGGTGTATGGCTACACCTTC.

The rearrangement uses TRBV19 and TRBJ2-3; D is possibly TRBD1 (6 bases). The V end lost 6 bases, the J end lost 4 bases, and 11 bases lay between the germline ends. In germline, CDR1 is LNHDA, CDR2 SQIVND (reference sequence). There are 13 residues in the CDR3. In DNA form, the CDR3 reads TGTGCCAGTAGCCCCAGGGGAGCAGATACGCAGTATTTT. This translates into CASSPRGADTQYF.

The CDR3 here is CASSPSTPVSARGGQETQYF. The CDR3 region has the DNA TGTGCCAGCTCACCCTCGACTCCCGTTTCGGCACGGGGGGGACAAGAGACCCAGTACTTC. The chain uses TRBV18 and TRBJ2-5; 8 bases agree with TRBD2. The CDR3 runs 20 residues. J gave up 2 bases and V 3 bases, and 20 bases lay outside the gene matches. Germline V gene lookup returns CDR1 KGHSH and CDR2 LQKENI.